These 27 T cell receptor beta chains originate from one sample sequenced in a study of blood T cell repertoires in COVID-19. Sequencing was performed with immunoSEQ multiplex PCR; in TCRdb, only in-frame clones are kept and a portion is missing. Of fewer than 150,000 clones listed, roughly four fifths are singletons. Sequenced material: peripheral blood. The source is a woman aged 80 or over in a cohort sampled during active or convalescent COVID-19.

The chain couples TRBV13 to TRBJ2-5; TRBD2 aligns across 8 bases. The germline CDR1 and CDR2 sequences are PRHDT and FYEKMQ (reference sequence). The CDR3 contains 14 residues. V lost 5 bases and J lost 1; bases outside the gene matches: 3. DNA of the CDR3: TGTGCCAGCAGCCTCGGGACTAGCCAAGAGACCCAGTACTTC. This translates into CASSLGTSQETQYF.

The rearrangement uses TRBV10-3 and TRBJ2-3, with 13 nucleotides matching TRBD2. The V and J ends lost 2 bases and 4 bases, in that order; junction bases with no gene match: 3. Germline V lookup: CDR1 ENHRY, CDR2 SYGVKD. The CDR3 length is 16 residues. The CDR3 nucleotides are TGTGCCATCAGTGAGGGTACTAGCGGGGGGGCAGATACGCAGTATTTT. Its translation is CAISEGTSGGADTQYF.

The rearrangement links TRBV2 to TRBJ2-1, with 7 bases matching TRBD1. V was pared by 7 bases and J by 4 bases, with 7 bases of the junction left unmatched. CDR1 is SNHLY, CDR2 FYNNEI, per germline. CDR3 length: 14 residues. The CDR3: CASTRQGQYNEQFF. CDR3 bases: TGTGCCAGCACTCGACAGGGCCAATACAATGAGCAGTTCTTC.

The CDR3 DNA reads as TGTGCCAGCTCACCAGTATCTTATGGACAGAGTAACATTCAGTACTTC. Protein: CASSPVSYGQSNIQYF. V gene TRBV18 combines with J gene TRBJ2-4, with D possibly being TRBD1 (6 bases). Per the germline V gene, CDR1 is KGHSH and CDR2 is LQKENI. This CDR3 has 16 amino acids. The V end lost 2 bases, the J end lost 7 bases, and 18 bases lay between the germline ends.

This clone was counted only a few times. V usage is TRBV5-6 and J usage is TRBJ2-7; D gene ambiguous. V dropped 1 base and J dropped 2 bases, with 10 bases sitting between them. There are 14 residues in the CDR3. The germline CDR1 and CDR2 sequences are SGHDT and YYEEEE. The DNA of the CDR3 is TGTGCCAGCAGCTTGCTACTGGGCACCTACGAGCAGTACGTC. This gives the protein CASSLLLGTYEQYV.

V usage is TRBV6-4 and J usage is TRBJ2-1; 9 nucleotides match TRBD1. Looked up from germline, CDR1 is MRHNA and CDR2 is SNTAGT. The V segment lost 4 bases and the J segment 6 bases; nucleotides outside the gene matches: 7. This CDR3 has 15 residues. The CDR3 DNA reads as TGTGCCAGCAGTGCACAGGGGGCGGTTTCCAATGAGCAGTTCTTC. Translated: CASSAQGAVSNEQFF.

This clone was detected only once. The rearrangement joins TRBV2 to TRBJ1-6, with no clear D. The V end was cut by 6 bases, the J end by 7 bases, with 13 bases between. There are 14 residues in the CDR3. Germline V lookup: CDR1 SNHLY, CDR2 FYNNEI. The CDR3 spells CASRTGLGNSPLHF. CDR3 nucleotides: TGTGCCAGCAGGACCGGACTGGGGAATTCACCCCTCCACTTT.

This chain's CDR3 is CSASVRAGVYGYTF. The CDR3, as DNA: TGCAGTGCTAGTGTTCGGGCAGGGGTCTATGGCTACACCTTC. This rearrangement joins TRBV20-1 to TRBJ1-2; possible D gene TRBD1, 6 bases. The V end was cut by 3 bases, the J end by 4 bases, with 15 bases between. The V gene's germline CDR1 is DFQATT and CDR2 SNEGSKA (reference sequence). The CDR3 is 14 residues long.

This clone was picked up a small number of times. This chain joins TRBV4-1 and TRBJ1-3, with a tentative D call TRBD1 (5 bases). This CDR3 region has 16 residues. The germline CDR1 and CDR2 sequences are MGHRA and YSYEKL. V was cut by 2 bases and J by 0 bases, with 11 bases left in between. CDR3 in amino acids: CASSQPLQDSGNTIYF. The CDR3 DNA follows: TGCGCCAGCAGCCAACCTCTACAGGACTCTGGAAACACCATATATTTT.

The chain is built from TRBV11-3 and TRBJ2-1; 7 bases align to TRBD1. The CDR3 runs to 13 residues. From germline, CDR1 is SGHNT and CDR2 YENEEA. V lost 3 bases to trimming and J lost 9 bases; unmatched junction nucleotides: 5. The chain's CDR3 is CASSLTGSVEQFF. The CDR3 region has the DNA TGTGCCAGCAGCTTGACAGGGTCAGTTGAGCAGTTCTTC.

The V gene is TRBV19, the J gene TRBJ1-2; 9 nucleotides line up with TRBD1. CDR1 and CDR2 (germline): LNHDA, SQIVND (reference sequence). The CDR3 has 16 residues. V gave up 4 bases and J gave up 7 bases; unmatched junction bases: 13. In nucleotides, the CDR3 is TGTGCCAGTAGTACAACGGGGATCCGGGACAGGGTTGGCTACACCTTC. This codes for CASSTTGIRDRVGYTF. The whole variable domain, filled in from reference TRBV19 and TRBJ1-2, reads DGGITQSPKYLFRKEGQNVTLSCEQNLNHDAMYWYRQDPGQGLRLIYYSQIVNDFQKGDIAEGYSVSREKKESFPLTVTSAQKNPTAFYLCASSTTGIRDRVGYTFGSGTRLTVV.

As to this clone: Compared with germline, one end of the junction differs, possibly owing to a read error. The J gene is TRBJ2-5, the V gene TRBV28; TRBD1 matches at 11 bases. The length of the CDR3 is 15 residues. Per the germline V gene, CDR1 is MDHEN and CDR2 is SYDVKM. The CDR3 sequence: CASNLDGQGAKTQYF. CDR3 bases: TGTGCCAGCAATTTAGACGGACAGGGGGCAAAGACCCAGTACTTC.

This rearrangement joins TRBV7-2 to TRBJ2-2; TRBD2 agrees at 13 bases. Per germline, CDR1 SGHTA and CDR2 FQGNSA. This CDR3 has 16 residues. The V segment lost 4 bases and the J segment 5 bases; nucleotides outside the gene matches: 4. CDR3 amino acids: CASSSRLAGGTGELFF. In DNA, the CDR3 is TGTGCCAGCAGCTCAAGACTAGCGGGGGGTACCGGGGAGCTGTTTTTT.

V gene TRBV24-1 combines with J gene TRBJ2-2; D may be TRBD2 (6 bases). The CDR3 extends over 19 amino acids. Deletions cut 7 bases from V and 0 bases from J, with 23 bases between. Germline V gives CDR1 KGHDR, CDR2 SFDVKD. CDR3 sequence reads: CATRIPGLPITANTGELFF. In DNA form, the CDR3 reads TGTGCCACCAGAATTCCGGGACTCCCTATTACCGCGAACACCGGGGAGCTGTTTTTT.

This clone was detected once. V is TRBV19 and J is TRBJ2-7; 8 nucleotides agree with TRBD2. Trimming took 2 bases from V and 2 from J; bases not matched to a gene: 5. The CDR3 has 15 residues. Germline values: CDR1 LNHDA, CDR2 SQIVND (reference sequence). CDR3 loop: CASSIQRGPTYEQYF. In DNA form, the CDR3 reads TGTGCCAGTAGTATACAGCGGGGGCCGACCTACGAGCAGTACTTC.

J is TRBJ2-2 and V is TRBV7-9; D is ambiguous. Germline values: CDR1 SEHNR, CDR2 FQNEAQ (reference sequence). The CDR3 loop spans 15 amino acids. V gave up 1 base and J gave up 1 base, with 7 bases separating them. CDR3 in amino acids: CASSLVPQNTGELFF. CDR3 nucleotide sequence: TGTGCCAGCAGCTTAGTCCCACAGAACACCGGGGAGCTGTTTTTT.

The V and J genes are TRBV28 and TRBJ1-1, with D hard to call. The CDR3 is 14 amino acids. Germline V CDR1 and CDR2: MDHEN, SYDVKM. Trimming removed 2 bases at V and 1 base at J, with 8 bases between. Written as DNA, the CDR3 is TGTGCCAGCAGTTTAATAGAACCGAACACTGAAGCTTTCTTT. The encoded protein is CASSLIEPNTEAFF.

The chain combines TRBV28 with TRBJ1-1; D remains unclear. Germline V CDR1 and CDR2: MDHEN, SYDVKM. There are 15 residues in the CDR3. Trimming removed 2 bases at V and 4 bases at J, with 14 bases between. CDR3 sequence (DNA): TGTGCCAGCAGTTTAGGGAGGGCCGGAACCACTGAAGCTTTCTTT. Amino acids: CASSLGRAGTTEAFF.

This clone was seen only once. This chain connects TRBV15 to TRBJ1-2; 7 bases line up with TRBD1. Per germline, CDR1 LNHNV and CDR2 YYDKDF (reference sequence). The ends lost 4 bases at V and 5 bases at J; junction bases unmatched: 7. The CDR3 loop spans 14 amino acids. CDR3 sequence: CATSKGQPFYGYTF. CDR3 DNA sequence: TGTGCCACCAGCAAGGGACAGCCCTTTTATGGCTACACCTTC.

This clone appeared a single time. The CDR3 reads CASSSRGGLTWDLGNTIYF. CDR3 DNA: TGCGCCAGCAGCTCCCGCGGGGGTTTGACCTGGGACCTTGGAAACACCATATATTTT. V usage is TRBV4-1 and J usage is TRBJ1-3; D may be TRBD1 (5 bases). CDR3 length equals 19 residues. Per the germline V gene, CDR1 is MGHRA and CDR2 is YSYEKL. V shed 5 bases and J shed 3 bases, with 26 bases lying between them.

This clone was seen only once. The V and J genes are TRBV28 and TRBJ1-2, with 9 bases aligning to TRBD1. CDR3 length: 15 amino acids. Germline V gene sequence: CDR1 MDHEN, CDR2 SYDVKM. Trimming removed 6 bases from V and 7 bases from J; junction bases left unmatched: 12. The CDR3 DNA sequence: TGTGCCAGCAGCCCCTGGGACAGGGCGGGGGGTGGCTACACCTTC. It yields the protein CASSPWDRAGGGYTF.

In its sample, this clone was seen a few times. The chain joins TRBV19 to TRBJ1-5; D unclear. V lost 5 bases and J 0 bases, leaving 11 bases between the germline ends. The CDR3 spans 15 residues. CDR1 and CDR2 from the germline V gene are LNHDA and SQIVND (reference sequence). CDR3 sequence: CASSQDLYSNQPQHF. Here the CDR3 DNA reads TGTGCCAGTAGTCAGGACTTATATAGCAATCAGCCCCAGCATTTT.

V is TRBV4-1 and J is TRBJ2-1, with 12 bases fitting TRBD2. J was trimmed by 12 bases and V by 4 bases; bases with no gene match: 4. This CDR3 has 13 residues. The germline CDR1 and CDR2 sequences are MGHRA and YSYEKL. The CDR3: CASSPLGLAGQFF. For the CDR3, the DNA is TGCGCCAGCAGCCCCCTGGGACTAGCGGGGCAGTTCTTC.

The sample holds a few counts of this clone. The chain couples TRBV11-2 to TRBJ1-1; a possible D gene is TRBD1 (6 bases). The V gene's germline CDR1 is SGHAT and CDR2 FQNNGV. This CDR3 contains 14 residues. Trimming took off 2 bases at V and 7 bases at J, with 14 bases between the two ends. CDR3: CASSLRAGAIEAFF. DNA of the CDR3: TGTGCCAGCAGCTTACGGGCAGGGGCGATTGAAGCTTTCTTT.

The chain is built from TRBV27 and TRBJ2-3, with D perhaps TRBD1 (5 bases). The germline V gene encodes CDR1 MNHEY and CDR2 SMNVEV (reference sequence). The CDR3 consists of 17 residues. The V end lost 0 bases, the J end lost 0 bases, and 13 bases lay between the germline ends. CDR3 amino acids: CASSLSGRGSSTDTQYF. The DNA of the CDR3 is TGTGCCAGCAGTTTATCAGGAAGGGGCTCTAGCACAGATACGCAGTATTTT.

The V and J genes are TRBV19 and TRBJ2-5; D is unclear. The CDR3 is made up of 14 amino acids. Germline CDR1 and CDR2: LNHDA and SQIVND (reference sequence). The V and J ends lost 1 base and 1 base respectively, with 7 bases between them. CDR3 nucleotide sequence: TGTGCCAGTAGTATAGGAGTCCCCCAAGAGACCCAGTACTTC. Its protein is CASSIGVPQETQYF.

The chain has TRBV7-9 and TRBJ2-3, with TRBD2 matching over 11 bases. V was pared by 5 bases and J by 3 bases, with 10 bases of the junction left unmatched. The CDR3 extends over 17 amino acids. Germline values: CDR1 SEHNR, CDR2 FQNEAQ (reference sequence). The chain's CDR3 is CASSPARLAGLTDTQYF. The CDR3 nucleotides read TGTGCCAGCAGCCCGGCCCGACTAGCGGGGCTAACAGATACGCAGTATTTT.